The following is a T cell receptor beta chain sequence with its context. This entry is derived from a study of low-dose radiotherapy and immunotherapy resistance in tumors. The overall study: Treatment of Cohort 1 consisted of 0.5 Gy per fraction every 2 weeks, adding up to 6.5 Gy. Patients' oral aspirin dose was 300 mg daily across four cycles from cycle 1 day 1.

Stated time point: after trial treatment. As to treatment: LDRT plus nivolumab, ipilimumab, low-dose cyclophosphamide and aspirin (RACIN trial). Donors were treated with nivolumab, ipilimumab, aspirin, and low-dose cyclophosphamide and radiotherapy. TRAV- and TRBV-specific primers, spanning alpha and beta chains, primed first-strand cDNA. With a constant-region primer and a V-primer adapter, TCRs were subjected to about 20 PCR cycles of amplification. MiXCR, applied by TCRdb to the reads, yields one record per CDR3 protein. The sample consists of 45,000 or so distinct CDR3 sequences, 25% to 30% of them appearing once. Per the germline V gene, CDR1 is MNHEY and CDR2 is SMNVEV (reference sequence). Between the trimmed V and J ends, which lost 4 bases and 3 bases, there was a span of 15 bases. The CDR3 loop spans 15 amino acids.

The sequencing used PBMCs, collected after low-dose radiotherapy plus immunotherapy. The clonotype originates from a male donor with prostate cancer. The chain links TRBV27 to TRBJ1-2, with a possible D match to TRBD1 (6 bases). CDR3 residues: CASSSRGGRDYGYTF. The CDR3 DNA reads as TGTGCCAGCAGTTCGAGAGGGGGTAGGGACTATGGCTACACCTTC.